This T cell receptor beta chain is drawn from a study of T cell repertoires in cytomegalovirus infection. Study-wide context: CMV epitopes used comprised recently identified HLA-C-restricted ones and well-studied HLA-B-restricted ones. Based on public TCR beta signatures, there were indications of CMV infection and of a matching HLA type.

This clonotype was seen ten or more times. The antigen is unknown. The CDR3 is made up of 20 amino acids. V lost 5 bases to trimming and J lost 0 bases; unmatched junction nucleotides: 17. The germline V gene encodes CDR1 SEHNR and CDR2 FQNEAQ (reference sequence). TCRdb analysed the reads with MiXCR anew, one entry per CDR3 protein. The table has about 920,000 distinct CDR3 sequences, roughly 31% seen once; the top ten hold 11% to 15%. The clonotype comes from a human donor in good health (CMV status not recorded). Some clones in this sample may be carry-over from other donors' samples. V gene TRBV7-9 combines with J gene TRBJ2-7; 12 bases fit TRBD2. Sequencing used cultured CD8+ T cells from PBMCs, obtained from culture after CMV antigen stimulation. CDR3 sequence: CASSPYPLTSGGRFSYEQYF. CDR3 in DNA: TGTGCCAGCAGCCCCTACCCGTTGACTAGCGGGGGCCGGTTCTCCTACGAGCAGTACTTC.